This entry features one TCR beta chain sequence. Its specificity is not known. The source of the sample is a study of T cells in Graves' hyperthyroidism and ophthalmopathy. Findings of the study overall: Also found in blood were most expanded thyroid clonotypes above 0.001.

Duration under 3 months, a NOSPECS grade of at least 4, and a Clinical Activity Score of at least 3 characterized the ophthalmopathy patients. Researchers barred patients who had uncontrolled infection, other autoimmune disease, pregnancy or lactation. Trimming took off 3 bases at V and 4 bases at J, with 12 bases between the two ends. Germline V CDR1 and CDR2: KGHSH, LQKENI. The CDR3 extends over 14 amino acids. The investigators amplified TCR beta CDR3 regions from RNA transcripts. The HTBI set primed first-round TCR CDR3 RT-PCR. MiXCR, applied by TCRdb to the multiplex PCR reads, yields one record per CDR3 protein. The sample consists of over 400,000 distinct CDR3 sequences, under 25% of them appearing once.

The origin of this receptor is a woman between 70 and 85 years old with Graves' ophthalmopathy. Input material: blood. The chain joins TRBV18 to TRBJ2-5; D is ambiguous. The CDR3 nucleotides read TGTGCCAGCTCACCGTCGGCCCTACGAGAGACCCAGTACTTC. Protein: CASSPSALRETQYF.